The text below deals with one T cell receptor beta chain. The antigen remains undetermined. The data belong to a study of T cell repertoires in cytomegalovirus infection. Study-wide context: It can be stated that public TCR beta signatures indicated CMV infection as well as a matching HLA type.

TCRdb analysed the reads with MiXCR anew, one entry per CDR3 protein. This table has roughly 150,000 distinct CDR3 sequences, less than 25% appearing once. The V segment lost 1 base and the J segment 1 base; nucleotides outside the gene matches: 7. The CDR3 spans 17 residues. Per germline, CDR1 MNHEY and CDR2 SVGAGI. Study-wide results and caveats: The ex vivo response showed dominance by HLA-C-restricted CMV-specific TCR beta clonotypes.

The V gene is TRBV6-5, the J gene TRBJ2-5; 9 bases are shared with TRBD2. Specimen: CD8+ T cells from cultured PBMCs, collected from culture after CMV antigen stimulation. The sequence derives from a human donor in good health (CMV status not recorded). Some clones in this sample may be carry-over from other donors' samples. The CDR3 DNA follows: TGTGCCAGCAGTTACTACCTCCGTAGCGGGGGCCAAGAGACCCAGTACTTC. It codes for CASSYYLRSGGQETQYF.